This entry lists 17 T cell receptor beta chains sequenced from one sample in a study of T-cell memory formation after mild COVID-19. A single record per CDR3 protein comes from TCRdb applying MiXCR to the 5' RACE reads. The sample records some 31,000 distinct CDR3 sequences, roughly 12% being singletons. The sequenced sample was PBMCs or a T cell subset sorted from them (not recorded which). These receptors all stem from an adult woman who had mild COVID-19 (a few samples of this study predate the infection). Cell type and time point are not known.

This clonotype was found many times. The chain combines TRBV6-5 with TRBJ2-6; D not certain. V was clipped by 11 bases and J by 3 bases, with 20 bases between them. This CDR3 has 16 residues. CDR1 and CDR2 (germline): MNHEY, SVGAGI. In nucleotides, the CDR3 is TGTGCCGCGGCCTTAACCGGATTGTTTGGGGCCAACGTCCTGACTTTC. Amino acid sequence: CAAALTGLFGANVLTF.

This clonotype was detected many times. This sequence joins TRBV7-9 and TRBJ2-5, with 10 bases lining up with TRBD1. Unmatched junction bases numbered 11, after V lost 2 bases and J lost 2 bases. The CDR3 contains 18 residues. The germline V gene encodes CDR1 SEHNR and CDR2 FQNEAQ (reference sequence). CDR3 nucleotide sequence: TGTGCCAGCAGCTTAATTTACCGGACAGGGGGTTCTCAAGAGACCCAGTACTTC. This encodes CASSLIYRTGGSQETQYF.

This clonotype was recorded many times. Compared with germline, one end of the junction differs, possibly owing to a read error. The chain links TRBV14 to TRBJ2-6; TRBD2 is a possible D gene (6 bases). Looked up from germline, CDR1 is SGHDN and CDR2 is FVKESK. This CDR3 has 15 residues. CDR3 in DNA: TGTGCCAGCAGCCACGGGGGAACTGGGGCCGACGTCCTGACTTTC. Translated, it gives CASSHGGTGADVLTF.

This clonotype occurred many times. This chain links TRBV5-1 with TRBJ1-2, with a tentative D call TRBD1 (6 bases). This CDR3 contains 14 residues. Trimming pared 0 bases from V and 4 bases from J, leaving 10 bases between. CDR1 and CDR2 (germline): SGHRS, YFSETQ. Written as DNA, the CDR3 is TGCGCCAGCAGCTTGGGGGCAGGGGCCTATGGCTACACCTTC. It translates to CASSLGAGAYGYTF.

This clonotype was observed many times. This chain links TRBV11-3 with TRBJ1-1, with D possibly TRBD1 on 6 matching bases. V lost 3 bases and J lost 3, with 17 bases in between. In germline, CDR1 is SGHNT, CDR2 YENEEA. This CDR3 is 16 amino acids long. CDR3 DNA sequence: TGTGCCAGCAGCTTTGACGGAAGAGGGGGAGACACTGAAGCTTTCTTT. Amino acids: CASSFDGRGGDTEAFF.

This clonotype is medium-sized in the sample. V and J are TRBV4-1 and TRBJ2-7; 7 bases fit TRBD1. The germline CDR1 and CDR2 sequences are MGHRA and YSYEKL. V was clipped by 4 bases and J by 3 bases; unmatched bases: 9. This CDR3 region has 15 residues. DNA for the CDR3: TGCGCCAGCAGCCCTGGGGTAGCAGGGGGCTACGAGCAGTACTTC. Translated, it gives CASSPGVAGGYEQYF.

This sequence joins TRBV7-8 and TRBJ2-1, with TRBD1 matching 7 bases. Germline lookup yields CDR1 SGHVS and CDR2 FQNEAQ. CDR3 length: 15 amino acids. Trimming removed 3 bases from V and 5 bases from J; junction bases left unmatched: 7. The CDR3 DNA follows: TGTGCCAGCAGCTTGACCGGGACAGATGACAATGAGCAGTTCTTC. This gives the protein CASSLTGTDDNEQFF.

The J gene is TRBJ2-3, the V gene TRBV7-3, with TRBD2 as a possible D gene (5 bases). V lost 5 bases to trimming and J lost 0 bases, with 9 bases between them. CDR1 is SGHTA, CDR2 FQGTGA, per germline. This CDR3 has 14 amino acids. This CDR3 reads CASSNGVSTDTQYF. The CDR3 region has the DNA TGTGCCAGCAGCAACGGGGTTAGCACAGATACGCAGTATTTT.

This clonotype was found many times. The chain uses TRBV6-2 or TRBV6-3 and TRBJ2-7, with D hard to call. V was clipped by 4 bases and J by 3 bases, with 22 bases between them. The CDR3 has 17 residues. Germline V gene sequence: CDR1 MNHEY, CDR2 SVGEGT. The CDR3 nucleotides read TGTGCCAGCAGTTCCTCCCCCCGGGCCCCGCTTCTCTACGAGCAGTACTTC. This encodes CASSSSPRAPLLYEQYF.

This chain links TRBV6-5 with TRBJ2-7, with 9 bases that match TRBD1. Germline values: CDR1 MNHEY, CDR2 SVGAGI. Trimming at V came to 6 bases and at J to 3 bases, leaving 6 bases not matched to a gene. The CDR3 length is 14 residues. The CDR3 here is CASSLQGAGYEQYF. CDR3 sequence (DNA): TGTGCCAGCAGCTTACAGGGGGCAGGCTACGAGCAGTACTTC.

The table lists this clonotype with many counts. This sequence joins TRBV4-3 and TRBJ1-2; D ambiguous. The CDR3 contains 15 residues. Trimming stripped 4 bases from V and 0 bases from J, with 12 bases between. The germline V gene has CDR1 LGHNA and CDR2 YSLEER. For the CDR3, the DNA is TGCGCCAGCAGCCGGGTCCGCGTAGCTAACTATGGCTACACCTTC. This sequence encodes CASSRVRVANYGYTF.

The CDR3 coding sequence is TGCGCCAGCAGCTTGGAGGGACAGGAGATCTACGAGCAGTACTTC. Translated: CASSLEGQEIYEQYF. The rearrangement uses TRBV5-1 and TRBJ2-7; 8 bases align to TRBD1. V shed 0 bases, J shed 3 bases, and the junction held 5 bases outside the gene matches. The length of the CDR3 is 15 residues. CDR1 and CDR2 (germline): SGHRS, YFSETQ.

This clonotype has ten or more counts. This chain connects TRBV6-6 to TRBJ1-3; D is unresolved. Germline CDR1 reads MNHNY; CDR2 reads SVGAGI (reference sequence). The CDR3 contains 14 residues. The V end was cut by 4 bases, the J end by 0 bases, with 7 bases between. The CDR3: CASSWEFSGNTIYF. The CDR3 DNA follows: TGTGCCAGCAGTTGGGAGTTCTCTGGAAACACCATATATTTT.

The sample holds many counts of this clonotype. The CDR3 protein is CASSGRQSYNEQFF. CDR3 in DNA: TGTGCCAGCAGCGGTCGACAGAGTTACAATGAGCAGTTCTTC. The rearrangement joins TRBV9 to TRBJ2-1; tentatively, D is TRBD1 (5 bases). CDR1 and CDR2 from the germline V gene are SGDLS and YYNGEE. This CDR3 contains 14 residues. Trimming took off 3 bases at V and 4 bases at J, with 11 bases between the two ends.

This clonotype was seen repeatedly, ten times or more. A junction end diverges from the germline sequence, so it may reflect a read error. The rearrangement links TRBV20-1 to TRBJ2-4, with a weak D call TRBD1 (5 bases). Germline loops: CDR1 DFQATT, CDR2 SNEGSKA (reference sequence). This CDR3 has 15 residues. The CDR3 DNA reads as TGCAGTGCCAGAGGCAGGGCAATAGCCAAAAACATTCAGTACTTC. It encodes CSARGRAIAKNIQYF.

This clonotype occurred many times. The chain links TRBV24-1 to TRBJ2-1; D gene unclear. The CDR3 contains 13 residues. Germline assignment: CDR1 KGHDR and CDR2 SFDVKD. The ends were cut back, 9 bases at V and 4 bases at J, with 12 bases in the middle. In nucleotides, the CDR3 is TGTGCCACCTCGGCGGCCCGGTACAATGAGCAGTTCTTC. Translating gives CATSAARYNEQFF.

This clonotype was counted many times. The chain uses TRBV6-2 or TRBV6-3 and TRBJ2-7; a weak D match, TRBD1 (5 bases). CDR1 and CDR2 from the germline V gene are MNHEY and SVGEGT. V was shortened by 2 bases and J by 0 bases, with 11 bases between the two germline ends. This CDR3 is built from 15 residues. The CDR3, as DNA: TGTGCCAGCAGTTACCCAGGGCGACTCTCCTACGAGCAGTACTTC. It translates to CASSYPGRLSYEQYF.